One and the same sample provided the 25 T cell receptor delta chains below, sequenced in a study of gamma-delta chains in newborns, infants, children. TCRdb re-called the reads with CATT. Of about 11,000 delta-chain clones detected, 3.5% appear once; the ten largest clones hold under 9.5%. The material sequenced was blood. These receptors came from a child who was a newborn, infant or young child, either healthy, febrile or measles-vaccinated (not recorded which).

This clone was seen only a few times. This likely traces to a read error, being one base from a far larger clone. The identical CDR3 is also encoded by other nucleotide sequences in the sample. The gene calls are TRDV2 and TRDJ1, with 8 bases aligning to TRDD3. The germline V gene has CDR1 GEAIGNYY and CDR2 EKD. The CDR3 is 18 amino acids. Losses at the gene ends were 1 base for V and 0 bases for J; bases not matched to a gene: 12. CDR3 DNA sequence: TGTGCCTGTGACACGCTGGGGGACACCACCCTGTACACCGATAAACTCATCTTT. Amino acid sequence: CACDTLGDTTLYTDKLIF.

As concerns this clone: A much larger clone lies one base from this, so it may be a read error. This sample includes further DNA sequences coding for the same CDR3. The chain employs TRDV2 and TRDJ1; D not certain. The CDR3 covers 15 residues. V dropped 0 bases and J dropped 1 base, with 11 bases sitting between them. Germline-derived CDR1 and CDR2 are GEAIGNYY and EKD. CDR3 coding DNA: TGTGCCTGTGACACCGTCCTGCGGCGCACCGATAAACTCATCTTT. Encoded protein: CACDTVLRRTDKLIF.

Details on this clone: An end of the junction does not agree with germline; a read error may underlie this. V and J are TRAV29/DV5 and TRDJ1; 10 bases map to TRDD3. There are 16 residues in the CDR3. Germline V gives CDR1 NSMFDY, CDR2 ISSIKDK. Here the CDR3 reads CAASATWGIYTDKLIF. CDR3 bases: TGTGCAGCAAGCGCGACCTGGGGGATATACACCGATAAGCTCATCTTT.

The rearrangement links TRDV2 to TRDJ1, with 7 bases fitting TRDD3. V was pared by 5 bases and J by 2 bases, with 16 bases of the junction left unmatched. In germline, CDR1 is GEAIGNYY, CDR2 EKD. CDR3 length: 17 residues. CDR3 sequence (DNA): TGTGCCTGTGCATTCTTACTGGGGACGCGCGTGACCGATAAACTCATCTTT. Its protein product is CACAFLLGTRVTDKLIF.

The V gene is TRDV2, the J gene TRDJ1; 8 nucleotides line up with TRDD3. The CDR3 spans 13 residues. The germline V gene has CDR1 GEAIGNYY and CDR2 EKD. V lost 6 bases to trimming and J lost 4 bases; unmatched junction nucleotides: 6. The CDR3 sequence is CACTYWGGDKLIF. CDR3 coding DNA: TGTGCCTGTACCTACTGGGGGGGCGATAAACTCATCTTT.

This clone was counted only a few times. The CDR3 here is CALGEPRRPSYVRGVELIF. For the CDR3, the DNA is TGTGCTCTTGGGGAACCGAGAAGGCCTTCCTACGTGAGGGGGGTAGAACTCATCTTT. This chain connects TRDV1 to TRDJ1; 9 positions agree with TRDD2. The CDR3 loop spans 19 amino acids. From germline, CDR1 is TSWWSYY and CDR2 QGS. V lost 1 base, J lost 9 bases, and 21 bases stayed unmatched.

This clone rates as medium-sized (0.01 to 0.1%). V and J are TRDV2 and TRDJ1, with 11 bases lining up with TRDD3. The V segment lost 3 bases and the J segment 1 base; nucleotides outside the gene matches: 6. Germline CDR1 reads GEAIGNYY; CDR2 reads EKD. The CDR3 is made up of 16 amino acids. CDR3 DNA: TGTGCCTGTGACGTTATGGGGGATACGGGCACCGATAAACTCATCTTT. Its translation is CACDVMGDTGTDKLIF.

As DNA, the CDR3 is TGTGCTCTTGGGGGGGGCTTCCCACTGGCGCTTACCGATAAACTCATCTTT. The encoded protein is CALGGGFPLALTDKLIF. The rearrangement uses TRDV1 and TRDJ1, with D possibly being TRDD2 or TRDD3 (5 bases each). Germline V gene data show CDR1 as TSWWSYY and CDR2 as QGS. V lost 4 bases and J 2 bases, leaving 20 bases between the germline ends. CDR3 length: 17 residues.

There is no V gene call, and the J gene is TRDJ1. CDR3 length: 17 amino acids. The CDR3 sequence: CAFPSSGTCCPADKLIF. CDR3 sequence (DNA): TGTGCCTTCCCTTCTTCTGGGACCTGTTGCCCCGCCGATAAACTCATCTTT.

This chain uses TRDV1 with TRDJ1, with 8 bases aligning to TRDD3. TCRdb lists no J gene, so it was determined here by aligning the DNA to germline. Germline-derived CDR1 and CDR2 are TSWWSYY and QGS. V shed 3 bases, J shed 4 bases, and the junction held 19 bases outside the gene matches. The CDR3 is made up of 19 amino acids. DNA of the CDR3: TGTGCTCTTGGGGAGTCTTCCGGCGGGTGGGGGATCATGGACGATAAACTCATCTTT. Its protein product is CALGESSGGWGIMDDKLIF.

The V call is TRAV29/DV5, the J call TRDJ3; 7 bases line up with TRDD2. This CDR3 is 20 amino acids long. Germline lookup yields CDR1 NSMFDY and CDR2 ISSIKDK. V lost 0 bases to trimming and J lost 0 bases; unmatched junction nucleotides: 12. The CDR3 sequence: CAASAFLQSISSWDTRQMFF. The CDR3 DNA sequence: TGTGCAGCAAGCGCCTTCCTTCAGTCAATAAGCTCCTGGGACACCCGACAGATGTTTTTC. Full variable domain (rest looked up from reference TRAV29/DV5 and TRDJ3): DQQVKQNSPSLSVQEGRISILNCDYTNSMFDYFLWYKKYPAEGPTFLISISSIKDKNEDGRFTVFLNKSAKHLSLHIVPSQPGDSAVYFCAASAFLQSISSWDTRQMFFGTGIKLFVEP.

J is TRDJ1 and V is TRDV1, with D possibly TRDD2 on 5 matching bases. The CDR3 covers 12 residues. The germline V and J ends were trimmed by 5 bases and 10 bases, with 14 bases remaining between them. The V gene's germline CDR1 is TSWWSYY and CDR2 QGS. This chain's CDR3 is CALGKPPYSLIF. CDR3 sequence (DNA): TGTGCTCTTGGGAAACCCCCCTACTCACTCATCTTT.

This clone was counted only a few times. CDR3 amino acids: CALGGAFSRGTYRGLIF. In DNA form, the CDR3 reads TGTGCTCTTGGGGGTGCCTTCTCACGAGGTACCTACCGAGGACTCATCTTT. The V gene is TRDV1, the J gene TRDJ1; maybe TRDD2 (5 bases). Germline-derived CDR1 and CDR2 are TSWWSYY and QGS. Trimming shortened V by 4 bases and J by 10 bases, and 28 bases separated the two germline ends. The CDR3 is 17 amino acids.

This clone was seen a handful of times. The chain has TRDV1 and TRDJ1; the D gene could be TRDD2 or TRDD3 (7 bases each). Trimming left V 1 base short and J 4 bases short, with 37 bases between. The CDR3 is 23 amino acids. Germline CDR1 reads TSWWSYY; CDR2 reads QGS. CDR3 sequence reads: CALGEPKILPRMVLPGDIDKLIF. The DNA for the CDR3 is TGTGCTCTTGGGGAACCGAAAATTCTCCCCCGCATGGTCCTTCCTGGGGATATCGATAAACTCATCTTT.

Concerning this clone itself: The junction does not match germline at one end; this may be a read error. This sample also contains other DNA sequences that code for the same CDR3. The CDR3 region is CACDTLGTGGTDKLIF. As DNA, the CDR3 is TGCGCCTGTGACACCCTCGGTACTGGGGGCACCGATAAACTCATCTTT. V and J are TRDV2 and TRDJ1; 8 bases are shared with TRDD3. The CDR3 is made up of 16 amino acids. Germline V gives CDR1 GEAIGNYY, CDR2 EKD.

In the case of this clone: The protein TCRdb gives is from a much larger clone and does not agree with this DNA's translation at residue 9, likely a read error; the protein shown here comes from the DNA. The CDR3 reads CACDTVLLRDSKLIF. In DNA, the CDR3 is TGTGCCTGTGACACCGTCCTACTGAGAGACAGTAAACTCATCTTT. V and J are TRDV2 and TRDJ1, with D possibly being TRDD2 (6 bases). V dropped 0 bases and J dropped 7 bases, with 17 bases sitting between them. There are 15 residues in the CDR3. Germline CDR1 reads GEAIGNYY; CDR2 reads EKD.

This rearrangement joins TRDV1 to TRDJ1; 7 bases are shared with TRDD3. The germline gives CDR1 TSWWSYY, CDR2 QGS. The CDR3 spans 24 residues. The V segment lost 0 bases and the J segment 0 bases; nucleotides outside the gene matches: 28. The CDR3 DNA sequence: TGTGCTCTTGGGGAACTAATGGTGTGGGGTGTACTGGGGAAGAGCGAGCAGTACACCGATAAACTCATCTTT. Encoded protein: CALGELMVWGVLGKSEQYTDKLIF.

In its sample, this clone was seen a few times. At residue 6, TCRdb's protein is not the same as the translated DNA, so the protein here was read from the DNA. The genes are TRDV2 and TRDJ1, with a possible D match to TRDD2 (5 bases). The CDR3 contains 18 residues. Germline assignment: CDR1 GEAIGNYY and CDR2 EKD. V lost 0 bases and J 1 base, leaving 20 bases between the germline ends. The CDR3 protein is CACDTVPGPTRPTDKLIF. In DNA form, the CDR3 reads TGTGCCTGTGACACCGTGCCGGGGCCTACGAGACCCACCGATAAACTCATCTTT.

This chain joins TRDV1 and TRDJ1; 13 nucleotides align to TRDD3. This CDR3 contains 22 residues. Germline lookup yields CDR1 TSWWSYY and CDR2 QGS. V gave up 2 bases and J gave up 2 bases; unmatched junction bases: 20. The CDR3 here is CALGETNLYQYWGIRGTDKLIF. In DNA, the CDR3 is TGTGCTCTTGGGGAAACCAACCTATACCAGTACTGGGGGATACGGGGGACCGATAAACTCATCTTT.

This clone has a handful of counts. The J gene is TRDJ1, the V gene TRDV1, with TRDD3 matching over 13 bases. Germline V gene lookup returns CDR1 TSWWSYY and CDR2 QGS. The CDR3 spans 21 residues. V was clipped by 0 bases and J by 7 bases; unmatched bases: 20. DNA of the CDR3: TGTGCTCTTGGGGAACTAAGCGCACAGTACTGGGGGATACGCGATCCTGGTAAACTCATCTTT. Its protein product is CALGELSAQYWGIRDPGKLIF.

This clone was seen a few times. A read error may produce the germline difference seen at one junction end. Other DNA sequences in the sample encode the same CDR3. This chain connects TRDV1 to TRDJ3; 9 bases line up with TRDD3. Per germline, CDR1 TSWWSYY and CDR2 QGS. The CDR3 is 20 amino acids. The CDR3 DNA sequence: TGTGCTCTTGGGGGCCGCGTTACGCTGGGGGATTCGTGGGACACCCGACAAATGTTTTTC. Residues: CALGGRVTLGDSWDTRQMFF.

This clone was counted a few times. The V gene is TRDV1, the J gene TRDJ1, with a possible D match to TRDD3 (5 bases). CDR1 TSWWSYY and CDR2 QGS come from the germline V gene. CDR3 size: 19 residues. The ends were cut back, 6 bases at V and 3 bases at J, with 29 bases in the middle. The CDR3 DNA is TGTGCTCTTGGCCGATACACTTGCCAGGGAGGGTGGAGCGCCGATAAACTCATCTTT. Protein product: CALGRYTCQGGWSADKLIF.

The sample holds a few counts of this clone. At one of its ends the junction is not consistent with the germline gene, which may arise from a read error. The chain links TRDV2 to TRDJ3; D might be TRDD3 (6 bases). Germline V gene sequence: CDR1 GEAIGNYY, CDR2 EKD. The CDR3 extends over 21 amino acids. The CDR3 nucleotides read TGTGCCTGTGACACCATAGTAGCGGCCGGGGGAAGCTCCTGGGACACCCGACAGACGTTTTTC. The encoded protein is CACDTIVAAGGSSWDTRQTFF.

The rearrangement joins TRDV3 to TRDJ1; 8 nucleotides line up with TRDD3. The CDR3 spans 17 residues. The germline CDR1 and CDR2 sequences are TVYSNPD and GDNSRS (reference sequence). Trimming took 5 bases from V and 2 from J; bases not matched to a gene: 19. CDR3 in amino acids: CALVTRFTGGCTDKLIF. In DNA form, the CDR3 reads TGTGCCCTTGTAACTAGGTTCACTGGGGGTTGTACCGATAAACTCATCTTT.

This clone turned up a few times. J is TRDJ1 and V is TRDV1, with D unresolved. CDR1 and CDR2 from the germline V gene are TSWWSYY and QGS. V was pared by 2 bases and J by 0 bases, with 4 bases between. The CDR3 is made up of 13 amino acids. CDR3 protein: CALGEWNTDKLIF. The DNA for the CDR3 is TGTGCTCTTGGGGAATGGAACACCGATAAACTCATCTTT.